The present T cell receptor beta chain was sequenced within a study of blood T cell repertoires in COVID-19. Study-level background: Sources were T cells, B-cell-depleted T cells, or PBMCs; the material itself was cDNA or gDNA.

Original handling: Estimation of nucleated cell counts relied on the amplification of reference gene primers. Profiled with immunoSEQ multiplex PCR; TCRdb holds only in-frame clones, not every one. Clone size and the V and J calls come from that table; the DNA yielded D and trimming. Among approximately 210,000 clones listed, around 84% were seen once. The sequencing sample was made of PBMCs or T cells enriched from blood (not recorded which). The origin of this receptor is a man aged 30 to 45 with acute COVID-19.

The CDR3, as DNA: TGTGCCAGCAGCTTGGTTGAGACAGGGGTTTATAATTCACCCCTCCACTTT. Protein product: CASSLVETGVYNSPLHF. The genes are TRBV5-6 and TRBJ1-6, with 8 bases aligning to TRBD1. The germline V gene encodes CDR1 SGHDT and CDR2 YYEEEE. The CDR3 contains 17 residues. V lost 0 bases to trimming and J lost 4 bases; unmatched junction nucleotides: 6.